One and the same sample provided the 23 T cell receptor beta chains below, sequenced in a study of CD8 T cells in Susac syndrome. cDNA came from around 0.5 to 1 ug RNA primed by random hexamers. TCRdb processed the immunoSEQ multiplex PCR reads anew with MiXCR; each CDR3 protein has one entry. The sample lists more than 200,000 distinct CDR3 sequences; 92% were seen once. What was sequenced was CD8+ T cells from PBMCs. All receptors come from a human donor with multiple sclerosis.

The rearrangement joins TRBV7-9 to TRBJ2-4, with D unclear. The CDR3 runs to 15 residues. The ends were cut back, 1 base at V and 6 bases at J, with 13 bases in the middle. Germline V lookup: CDR1 SEHNR, CDR2 FQNEAQ (reference sequence). The CDR3, as DNA: TGTGCCAGCAGCTTAGGCGGACCTTTGGGAAACATTCAGTACTTC. Its translation is CASSLGGPLGNIQYF.

V is TRBV9 and J is TRBJ2-6; D might be TRBD2 (6 bases). Germline CDR1 and CDR2: SGDLS and YYNGEE. V was pared by 4 bases and J by 0 bases, with 14 bases between. The CDR3 totals 17 residues. The DNA of the CDR3 is TGTGCCAGCAGCCCTTCAACCGGGAGCTCTGGGGCCAACGTCCTGACTTTC. It specifies CASSPSTGSSGANVLTF.

The J gene is TRBJ2-7, the V gene TRBV5-1; D is perhaps TRBD2 (6 bases). The germline V and J ends were trimmed by 0 bases and 0 bases, with 10 bases remaining between them. The CDR3 is 15 residues long. Germline V CDR1 and CDR2: SGHRS, YFSETQ. The CDR3 DNA is TGCGCCAGCAGCTTGGCCGCGGGGAGCTCCTACGAGCAGTACTTC. The encoded protein is CASSLAAGSSYEQYF. Combining the CDR3 with reference TRBV5-1 and TRBJ2-7 gives the whole variable domain KAGVTQTPRYLIKTRGQQVTLSCSPISGHRSVSWYQQTPGQGLQFLFEYFSETQRNKGNFPGRFSGRQFSNSRSEMNVSTLELGDSALYLCASSLAAGSSYEQYFGPGTRLTVT.

The V call is TRBV19, the J call TRBJ2-2; 7 nucleotides line up with TRBD1. CDR3 length: 14 amino acids. Looked up from germline, CDR1 is LNHDA and CDR2 is SQIVND (reference sequence). V shed 2 bases and J 6 bases; nucleotides not matched to a gene: 3. The CDR3 loop reads CASSINRGAGELFF. In nucleotides, the CDR3 is TGTGCCAGTAGTATAAACAGGGGAGCCGGGGAGCTGTTTTTT.

This chain links TRBV29-1 with TRBJ2-1; 7 bases align to TRBD1. The ends lost 6 bases at V and 2 bases at J; junction bases unmatched: 7. Germline V gene lookup returns CDR1 SQVTM and CDR2 ANQGSEA. The CDR3 length is 14 residues. The CDR3 sequence is CSVEGDSAYNEQFF. CDR3 nucleotide sequence: TGCAGCGTCGAGGGGGACAGTGCCTACAATGAGCAGTTCTTC.

V is TRBV7-9 and J is TRBJ2-7; 8 nucleotides align to TRBD1. Germline CDR1 reads SEHNR; CDR2 reads FQNEAQ (reference sequence). With V trimmed by 5 bases and J by 5 bases, 11 bases remained unmatched. The CDR3 is 15 residues long. Written as DNA, the CDR3 is TGTGCCAGCAGCGGGGTTGGCAGGGGGCTAAACGAGCAGTACTTC. As protein: CASSGVGRGLNEQYF.

This clonotype was recorded only once. The DNA for the CDR3 is TGTGCCAGCAGCTTAGGCCCGAACGATGAAAAACTGTTTTTT. Translation: CASSLGPNDEKLFF. This chain links TRBV7-6 with TRBJ1-4; D unresolved. Trimming stripped 1 base from V and 6 bases from J, with 9 bases between. This CDR3 contains 14 residues. Germline lookup yields CDR1 SGHVS and CDR2 FNYEAQ.

The chain employs TRBV7-9 and TRBJ1-4; the D is unclear. The CDR3 runs to 16 residues. V was cut by 6 bases and J by 8 bases, with 22 bases left in between. Per germline, CDR1 SEHNR and CDR2 FQNEAQ (reference sequence). CDR3 protein: CASSPTRVELEEKLFF. The CDR3 DNA reads as TGTGCCAGCAGTCCGACGAGGGTTGAGCTAGAAGAAAAACTGTTTTTT.

The chain has TRBV4-2 and TRBJ1-6; D remains unclear. The CDR3 is made up of 18 amino acids. Trimming took off 0 bases at V and 0 bases at J, with 12 bases between the two ends. Germline values: CDR1 LGHNA, CDR2 YNFKEQ. The CDR3 nucleotides are TGTGCCAGCAGCCAAGATCGCTCTGACTTCTCCTATAATTCACCCCTCCACTTT. It yields the protein CASSQDRSDFSYNSPLHF.

J is TRBJ2-1 and V is TRBV5-1, with D possibly TRBD1 on 7 matching bases. Per germline, CDR1 SGHRS and CDR2 YFSETQ. The length of the CDR3 is 17 residues. Deletions cut 0 bases from V and 7 bases from J, with 20 bases between. The CDR3 loop is CASSLELGRGVWNEQFF. The CDR3 DNA reads TGCGCCAGCAGCTTGGAACTTGGCAGGGGGGTCTGGAATGAGCAGTTCTTC. Complete variable domain (other parts from reference TRBV5-1 and TRBJ2-1): KAGVTQTPRYLIKTRGQQVTLSCSPISGHRSVSWYQQTPGQGLQFLFEYFSETQRNKGNFPGRFSGRQFSNSRSEMNVSTLELGDSALYLCASSLELGRGVWNEQFFGPGTRLTVL.

This chain joins TRBV7-6 and TRBJ2-7, with no clear D. Germline V CDR1 and CDR2: SGHVS, FNYEAQ. V lost 5 bases, J lost 2 bases, and 10 bases lay in between. The CDR3 extends over 13 amino acids. CDR3: CASSLSETYEQYF. DNA for the CDR3: TGTGCCAGCAGCCTCAGTGAAACCTACGAGCAGTACTTC.

The chain combines TRBV2 with TRBJ2-2; D may be TRBD1 or TRBD2 (5 bases each). The CDR3 consists of 13 residues. V lost 8 bases and J 4 bases, leaving 11 bases between the germline ends. CDR1 SNHLY and CDR2 FYNNEI come from the germline V gene. The chain's CDR3 is CASVRAGTGELFF. DNA of the CDR3: TGTGCCAGCGTCAGGGCGGGCACCGGGGAGCTGTTTTTT.

Only one count was recorded for this clonotype. The genes are TRBV12-3 or TRBV12-4 and TRBJ1-2; TRBD1 agrees at 7 bases. With V trimmed by 5 bases and J by 8 bases, 8 bases remained unmatched. The CDR3 extends over 13 amino acids. CDR3 in DNA: TGTGCCAGCAGTCCTGGGACAGAAAAGGGCTACACCTTC. Protein product: CASSPGTEKGYTF.

This chain links TRBV5-6 with TRBJ2-7; 7 bases are shared with TRBD2. The CDR3 consists of 16 residues. CDR1 is SGHDT, CDR2 YYEEEE, per germline. The trim removed 2 bases at V and 1 base at J, leaving 9 bases unmatched. This CDR3 reads CASSFGMGGKSYEQYF. CDR3 DNA: TGTGCCAGCAGCTTCGGTATGGGGGGGAAGTCCTACGAGCAGTACTTC.

This chain links TRBV5-6 with TRBJ2-1; D perhaps matches TRBD2 (8 bases). Germline CDR1 and CDR2: SGHDT and YYEEEE. The ends were cut back, 2 bases at V and 9 bases at J, with 21 bases in the middle. CDR3 length: 16 amino acids. The CDR3 DNA follows: TGTGCCAGCAGCTTATTAATTAGGGACAGCGGGGGTGAGCAGTTCTTC. This gives the protein CASSLLIRDSGGEQFF.

Worth noting for this clonotype: Germline is not matched at one junction end, which may reflect a read error. The chain couples TRBV2 to TRBJ2-5; D not certain. This CDR3 has 13 amino acids. CDR1 and CDR2 (germline): SNHLY, FYNNEI. DNA of the CDR3: TGTGCCAGCACTGAACTGTACCAAGAGACCCAGTACTTC. Its translation is CASTELYQETQYF.

The rearrangement links TRBV4-3 to TRBJ1-2; TRBD1 matches 7 bases. This CDR3 region has 13 residues. CDR1 and CDR2 (germline): LGHNA, YSLEER. The J segment lost 7 bases and the V segment lost 0 bases, leaving 2 bases of the junction unmatched. CDR3 sequence reads: CASSQDRQGGYTF. The CDR3 nucleotides are TGCGCCAGCAGCCAAGATCGACAGGGTGGCTACACCTTC.

This rearrangement joins TRBV24-1 to TRBJ2-3; D is possibly TRBD1 or TRBD2 (6 bases each). Trimming removed 6 bases from V and 3 bases from J, with 27 bases in between. The germline CDR1 and CDR2 sequences are KGHDR and SFDVKD. CDR3 size: 19 residues. The chain's CDR3 is CATSTTSSVERGRTDTQYF. CDR3 DNA: TGTGCCACCAGTACCACCTCTAGCGTTGAAAGGGGGAGAACAGATACGCAGTATTTT.

This chain joins TRBV7-8 and TRBJ2-3, with D tentatively TRBD1 or TRBD2 (5 bases each). This CDR3 region has 13 residues. CDR1 SGHVS and CDR2 FQNEAQ come from the germline V gene. Trimming shortened V by 5 bases and J by 8 bases, and 14 bases separated the two germline ends. The CDR3 loop is CASSPTGRGTQYF. CDR3 bases: TGTGCCAGCAGCCCTACGGGGCGTGGTACGCAGTATTTT. The full variable domain, completed using reference TRBV7-8 and TRBJ2-3, is GAGVSQSPRYKVAKRGQDVALRCDPISGHVSLFWYQQALGQGPEFLTYFQNEAQLDKSGLPSDRFFAERPEGSVSTLKIQRTQQEDSAVYLCASSPTGRGTQYFGPGTRLTVL.

This clonotype has only one observation. This chain joins TRBV5-1 and TRBJ2-2; D is possibly TRBD2 (6 bases). This CDR3 has 15 amino acids. CDR1 and CDR2 (germline): SGHRS, YFSETQ. V was trimmed by 0 bases and J by 8 bases, leaving 14 bases between them. The CDR3 loop reads CASSLAGELTGELFF. CDR3 in DNA: TGCGCCAGCAGCTTGGCGGGGGAATTGACGGGGGAGCTGTTTTTT.

The chain has TRBV4-1 and TRBJ2-1; no clear D. The CDR3 sequence is 13 residues long. V gave up 3 bases and J gave up 6 bases, with 9 bases separating them. Looked up from germline, CDR1 is MGHRA and CDR2 is YSYEKL. This chain's CDR3 is CASSHLIVNEQFF. The CDR3, as DNA: TGCGCCAGCAGCCATCTGATCGTCAATGAGCAGTTCTTC.

V usage is TRBV2 and J usage is TRBJ1-1; D may be TRBD1 (5 bases). Germline V gene sequence: CDR1 SNHLY, CDR2 FYNNEI. Trimming took 7 bases from V and 4 from J, leaving 10 bases between them. The CDR3 totals 12 residues. The CDR3 DNA sequence: TGTGCCAGCATTGGGGGGTCCACTGAAGCTTTCTTT. Encoded protein: CASIGGSTEAFF.

V and J are TRBV29-1 and TRBJ1-2; D is possibly TRBD1 (5 bases). CDR1 and CDR2 from the germline V gene are SQVTM and ANQGSEA. The CDR3 runs 13 residues. Deletions cut 6 bases from V and 4 bases from J, with 15 bases between. CDR3 residues: CSVALGGFYGYTF. CDR3 nucleotide sequence: TGCAGCGTCGCTCTGGGGGGGTTCTATGGCTACACCTTC.